Listed below are T cell receptor beta chains from one sample, sequenced in a study of blood T cell repertoires in COVID-19. Generated by immunoSEQ multiplex PCR, the TCRdb table keeps only in-frame clones and is missing some. This table holds about 250,000 clones, 87% found once. Specimen: peripheral blood. Source of these receptors: a man between 18 and 35 years old with active or convalescent COVID-19. Each CDR3 is given with its conserved first and last residue. A D gene is named only where the DNA matches it firmly. Not every row has a clone size; where given, it reads once, few, many or a size class.

cdr3_nt,cdr3_aa,d_call,v_call,j_call,cdr3_length,clone_size
TGTGCCAGCAGCGTCAACCAGCGGCTTAATGAAAAACTGTTTTTT,CASSVNQRLNEKLFF,.,TRBV6-5,TRBJ1-4,15,.
TGTGCCAGCACCGCGGACAGTAACACTGAAGCTTTCTTT,CASTADSNTEAFF,.,TRBV2,TRBJ1-1,13,.
TGTGCCAGCAGGGGACAGAATAGCAATCAGCCCCAGCATTTT,CASRGQNSNQPQHF,TRBD1,TRBV2,TRBJ1-5,14,.
TGTGCCAGCAGTTACCGGGAGGGATCCGCCTATGGCTACACCTTC,CASSYREGSAYGYTF,.,TRBV6-5,TRBJ1-2,15,.
TGTGCCACCGGGGACAGGGCAGTTATGAGCAATCAGCCCCAGCATTTT,CATGDRAVMSNQPQHF,TRBD1,TRBV19,TRBJ1-5,16,.
TGTGCCAGCAGCACAAGACAGGGGGGTTTCGGAAAACTGTTTTTT,CASSTRQGGFGKLFF,TRBD1,TRBV7-2,TRBJ1-4,15,.
TGTGCCAGCAGCCCCCGGACAGGGGGTCAGCCCCAGCATTTT,CASSPRTGGQPQHF,TRBD1,TRBV4-2,TRBJ1-5,14,.
TGTGCCAGCTCCCGGGACATGCTCTACGAGCAGTACTTC,CASSRDMLYEQYF,.,TRBV6-5,TRBJ2-7,13,once
TGTGCCAGTAGTATAGCGGGGGGCCTCCCCCATGAGCAGTTCTTC,CASSIAGGLPHEQFF,.,TRBV19,TRBJ2-1,15,.
TGTGCCAGCACCCCGGAGGGCAGGTTCGTTTATGGCTACACCTTC,CASTPEGRFVYGYTF,.,TRBV28,TRBJ1-2,15,few
TGTGCCAGCAGTGTACCTAGCGGGGGCTACAATGAGCAGTTCTTC,CASSVPSGGYNEQFF,TRBD2,TRBV2,TRBJ2-1,15,.
TGTGCCAGCAGCTCCGTATCGCTAATTCTACGGGAGCAGTACTTC,CASSSVSLILREQYF,.,TRBV11-2,TRBJ2-7,15,.
TGTGCCAGCAGCTTAGGTCTGGCAGTCCAAGAGACCCAGTACTTC,CASSLGLAVQETQYF,.,TRBV7-8,TRBJ2-5,15,.
TGTGCCAGCAGCGACTCCACAAACAGGGCTGGTGGCTACACCTTC,CASSDSTNRAGGYTF,.,TRBV2,TRBJ1-2,15,.
TGTGCCAGCAGCACCGGGACAGGGGGCATCGAGACCCAGTACTTC,CASSTGTGGIETQYF,TRBD1,TRBV7-9,TRBJ2-5,15,.
TGTGCCAGCAGCGCGGGACCCAAAGAGACCCAGTACTTC,CASSAGPKETQYF,.,TRBV7-2,TRBJ2-5,13,.
TGCGCCAGCAGCTTGGGGACAGGGGCCAATTCACCCCTCCACTTT,CASSLGTGANSPLHF,TRBD1,TRBV5-1,TRBJ1-6,15,.
TGTGCCAGCAGCTTTGGTAGCGGCACAGATACGCAGTATTTT,CASSFGSGTDTQYF,.,TRBV5-4,TRBJ2-3,14,.
TGTGCCAGCAGCTTACTGCCCCTGGGACAGGGCGTCTATGGCTACACCTTC,CASSLLPLGQGVYGYTF,TRBD1,TRBV7-9,TRBJ1-2,17,.
TGTGCCAGCAGTCCCGGGACAACGAACACCGGGGAGCTGTTTTTT,CASSPGTTNTGELFF,.,TRBV5-5,TRBJ2-2,15,.
TGTGCCAGCAGCCAAGATTCTTCCAGGGAGCAGTACTTC,CASSQDSSREQYF,.,TRBV4-2,TRBJ2-7,13,.
TGTGCCAGCAGCGTACAGGGTTTTGGCACTGAAGCTTTCTTT,CASSVQGFGTEAFF,.,TRBV9,TRBJ1-1,14,.
TGTGCCAGCAGCGGACCCGGGACAGGCTACAATGAGCAGTTCTTC,CASSGPGTGYNEQFF,TRBD1,TRBV5-8,TRBJ2-1,15,.
TGTGCCAGCACCAACTCCCGGTCCGCTCATACAGGGCAGTACTTC,CASTNSRSAHTGQYF,.,TRBV28,TRBJ2-7,15,.
TGTGCCAGCAGTTTATCGAGTATCACAGATACGCAGTATTTT,CASSLSSITDTQYF,.,TRBV28,TRBJ2-3,14,.
TGTGCCAGCAGCCGCACAGCGACTAGCGGGGGGACTAATATCTACGAGCAGTACTTC,CASSRTATSGGTNIYEQYF,TRBD2,TRBV11-2,TRBJ2-7,19,.
TGTGCTGTCGGGCCAGGGGGGAATGAGCAGTTCTTC,CAVGPGGNEQFF,.,TRBV6-6,TRBJ2-1,12,.
TGTGCCAGCAGCTTAACTGACAGGGTTGGTGGCTACACCTTC,CASSLTDRVGGYTF,TRBD1,TRBV11-1,TRBJ1-2,14,.
TGTGCCAGTAGTATACAGCCCGATAGAGGGAATGAGCAGTTCTTC,CASSIQPDRGNEQFF,.,TRBV19,TRBJ2-1,15,.
TGTGCCAGCAGTTTATTGGGTGAGGCTGAAAAACTGTTTTTT,CASSLLGEAEKLFF,.,TRBV27,TRBJ1-4,14,.
TGTGCCTGGAGTGCCCAGCCTGGGGGCGCGCCCTCCTACGAGCAGTACTTC,CAWSAQPGGAPSYEQYF,.,TRBV30,TRBJ2-7,17,.
TGTGCCAGCAGTTTAGAAACTAGCGGATTCTACGAGCAGTACTTC,CASSLETSGFYEQYF,TRBD2,TRBV28,TRBJ2-7,15,.
TGTGCCAGCAGCCCGACCTGGGGGCCCCTTTCACCCCTCCACTTT,CASSPTWGPLSPLHF,.,TRBV11-2,TRBJ1-6,15,.
TGTGCCAGCAGTGAAGCACCAGCGGGAGGGCCCTCCGAGCAGTACTTC,CASSEAPAGGPSEQYF,TRBD2,TRBV6-1,TRBJ2-7,16,.
TGTGCCAGCAGCTTGGACAGGGTTAGCTATGGCTACACCTTC,CASSLDRVSYGYTF,.,TRBV5-6,TRBJ1-2,14,.
TGTGCCAGCAGTTACGGAAAGGGGACAGATACGCAGTATTTT,CASSYGKGTDTQYF,.,TRBV6-5,TRBJ2-3,14,.
TGTGCCAGTAGTGTTGGGACAGATGCAACTAATGAAAAACTGTTTTTT,CASSVGTDATNEKLFF,TRBD1,TRBV19,TRBJ1-4,16,.
TGTGCCTGCCGCTCGGGGGGGGCTGGAAACACCATATATTTT,CACRSGGAGNTIYF,.,TRBV19,TRBJ1-3,14,.
TGTGCCAGCAGCTTAGGCAGGGGGCTTGAAGCTTTCTTT,CASSLGRGLEAFF,TRBD1,TRBV11-1,TRBJ1-1,13,.
TGTGCCAGCTCAAGAGGGACAGGAACCTACGAGCAGTACTTC,CASSRGTGTYEQYF,TRBD1,TRBV18,TRBJ2-7,14,.
TGTGCTAGTGGTCCAGGTGTGGCCGCGGAGACCCAGTACTTC,CASGPGVAAETQYF,.,TRBV12-5,TRBJ2-5,14,.